This T cell receptor beta chain was recorded in a study of shared clonotypes between healthy human individuals. Study outcomes and limitations: Clonotype sharing among donors, it was expected, would be affected by sequencing depth.

In regard to this clone: Its antigen remains unknown.

Researchers ran the assay at a deep level. Using 200 ng DNA, approximately 30,000 T cell genomes, the sorted-subset replicate PCRs were run. Authors' data handling: Junction-only sequences without quality scores were provided by ImmunoSEQ, so filtering was different. Measured with immunoSEQ multiplex PCR; TCRdb has only the in-frame clones, and not every one. V, J and clone size are those of that table, while D and trimming were read from the DNA. The sample lists 2 million to 3 million clones; under 95% were seen once. The CDR3 consists of 16 residues. Germline V gene data show CDR1 as MGHRA and CDR2 as YSYEKL. V shed 1 base and J 2 bases; nucleotides not matched to a gene: 7.

The sample was naive CD4+ T cells from PBMCs. Subset meaning: CD45RA+ positively selected. The chain joins TRBV4-1 to TRBJ2-7; 8 positions agree with TRBD2. The sequence was obtained from a man between 18 and 35 years old in good health. Some clones in this sample may be carry-over from other donors' samples. The DNA for the CDR3 is TGCGCCAGCAGCCAAGCCGTTATGGGACTAGCCTACGAGCAGTACTTC. Translated, it gives CASSQAVMGLAYEQYF.